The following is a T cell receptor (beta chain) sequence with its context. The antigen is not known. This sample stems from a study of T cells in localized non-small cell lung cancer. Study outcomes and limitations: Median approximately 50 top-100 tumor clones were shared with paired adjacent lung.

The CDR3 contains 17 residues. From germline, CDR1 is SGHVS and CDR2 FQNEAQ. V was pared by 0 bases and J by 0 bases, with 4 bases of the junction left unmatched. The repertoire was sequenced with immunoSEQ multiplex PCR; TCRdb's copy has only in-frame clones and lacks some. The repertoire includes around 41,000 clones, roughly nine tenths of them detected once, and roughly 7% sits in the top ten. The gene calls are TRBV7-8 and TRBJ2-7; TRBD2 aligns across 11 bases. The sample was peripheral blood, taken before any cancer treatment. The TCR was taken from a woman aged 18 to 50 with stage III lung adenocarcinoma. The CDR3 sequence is CASSLALSGGDSYEQYF. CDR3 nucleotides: TGTGCCAGCAGCTTAGCGCTTAGCGGGGGGGACTCCTACGAGCAGTACTTC.